The 30 T cell receptor beta chains below come from one sample, sequenced in a study of T cell responses to AZD1222 COVID-19 vaccine. TCRdb's table, derived via immunoSEQ multiplex PCR, lists solely in-frame clones and lacks some. The data show about 200,000 clones, about 86% seen once. The source was peripheral blood, collected on day 0 of AZD1222 vaccination. Every receptor here comes from an adult in good health.

This clone was found a few times. V and J are TRBV12-5 and TRBJ1-1; no clear D. Trimming cost V 2 bases and J 4 bases, with 8 bases left between them. This CDR3 comprises 13 residues. Germline V gives CDR1 LGHNT, CDR2 FRNRAP. The CDR3 is CASGLLKATEAFF. DNA of the CDR3: TGTGCTAGTGGTTTGCTGAAGGCCACTGAAGCTTTCTTT.

This chain links TRBV19 with TRBJ2-7; TRBD1 aligns across 8 bases. From germline, CDR1 is LNHDA and CDR2 SQIVND (reference sequence). The J segment lost 4 bases and the V segment lost 7 bases, leaving 9 bases of the junction unmatched. The CDR3 is made up of 14 amino acids. Here the CDR3 DNA reads TGTGCCAGTACCCCCGGCAGGGGGCCTTACGAGCAGTACTTC. This gives the protein CASTPGRGPYEQYF.

This clone was observed a single time. CDR3 DNA sequence: TGTGCCAGCAGTTCGACAGGGAACAATGAGCAGTTCTTC. This sequence encodes CASSSTGNNEQFF. V gene TRBV6-5 combines with J gene TRBJ2-1; 7 bases agree with TRBD1. V shed 4 bases, J shed 5 bases, and the junction held 2 bases outside the gene matches. The germline V gene has CDR1 MNHEY and CDR2 SVGAGI. CDR3 length: 13 residues.

The rearrangement links TRBV7-6 to TRBJ2-7; 9 nucleotides match TRBD2. The CDR3 is 14 amino acids. Germline CDR1 reads SGHVS; CDR2 reads FNYEAQ. V was clipped by 8 bases and J by 2 bases; unmatched bases: 7. CDR3: CASGGLAKPYEQYF. The CDR3 DNA sequence: TGTGCCAGCGGGGGACTAGCAAAACCCTACGAGCAGTACTTC.

The chain employs TRBV7-9 and TRBJ2-2, with 7 bases that match TRBD2. This CDR3 is built from 17 residues. Germline V gene sequence: CDR1 SEHNR, CDR2 FQNEAQ (reference sequence). V shed 5 bases, J shed 0 bases, and the junction held 9 bases outside the gene matches. The CDR3 is CASSQSQRETNTGELFF. In DNA, the CDR3 is TGTGCCAGCAGCCAATCTCAGCGGGAAACGAACACCGGGGAGCTGTTTTTT.

The rearrangement uses TRBV2 and TRBJ1-2, with D unclear. The V gene's germline CDR1 is SNHLY and CDR2 FYNNEI. The CDR3 runs 12 residues. V lost 9 bases to trimming and J lost 7 bases, with 15 bases between them. The CDR3 sequence: CARGRKRIGYTF. As DNA, the CDR3 is TGTGCCAGGGGCCGGAAAAGAATTGGCTACACCTTC.

J is TRBJ2-3 and V is TRBV7-9; tentatively, D is TRBD2 (6 bases). The CDR3 runs to 16 residues. Germline CDR1 is SEHNR and CDR2 is FQNEAQ (reference sequence). Trimming took off 1 base at V and 2 bases at J, with 13 bases between the two ends. This CDR3 is CASSLGTSKATDTQYF. In nucleotides, the CDR3 is TGTGCCAGCAGCTTAGGTACTAGCAAGGCCACAGATACGCAGTATTTT. Variable domain in full (rest from reference TRBV7-9 and TRBJ2-3): DTGVSQNPRHKITKRGQNVTFRCDPISEHNRLYWYRQTLGQGPEFLTYFQNEAQLEKSRLLSDRFSAERPKGSFSTLEIQRTEQGDSAMYLCASSLGTSKATDTQYFGPGTRLTVL.

The chain recombines TRBV6-5 with TRBJ1-3; 7 bases line up with TRBD1. V gave up 2 bases and J gave up 4 bases; unmatched junction bases: 8. The CDR3 loop spans 16 amino acids. Germline loops: CDR1 MNHEY, CDR2 SVGAGI. The CDR3 bases are TGTGCCAGCAGTTACGTGTCAGGGGGAGCGGGAAACACCATATATTTT. Residues: CASSYVSGGAGNTIYF.

The chain uses TRBV7-2 and TRBJ1-3, with 8 bases fitting TRBD1. The germline CDR1 and CDR2 sequences are SGHTA and FQGNSA. The ends lost 7 bases at V and 4 bases at J; junction bases unmatched: 9. The CDR3 sequence is 15 residues long. CDR3 region: CASTPSGQGGNTIYF. The CDR3 DNA reads as TGTGCCAGCACCCCCTCTGGACAGGGAGGAAACACCATATATTTT.

The chain recombines TRBV5-1 with TRBJ1-2, with D unresolved. Germline lookup yields CDR1 SGHRS and CDR2 YFSETQ. Trimming stripped 3 bases from V and 2 bases from J, with 11 bases between. This CDR3 comprises 14 residues. CDR3: CASSWGTSNYGYTF. DNA of the CDR3: TGCGCCAGCAGCTGGGGTACTTCAAACTATGGCTACACCTTC. The full variable domain, in which reference TRBV5-1 and TRBJ1-2 provide the parts outside the CDR3, is KAGVTQTPRYLIKTRGQQVTLSCSPISGHRSVSWYQQTPGQGLQFLFEYFSETQRNKGNFPGRFSGRQFSNSRSEMNVSTLELGDSALYLCASSWGTSNYGYTFGSGTRLTVV.

The V gene is TRBV29-1, the J gene TRBJ2-3; no reliable D call. V was trimmed by 1 base and J by 1 base, leaving 9 bases between them. This CDR3 is built from 14 residues. Germline loops: CDR1 SQVTM, CDR2 ANQGSEA. CDR3 DNA: TGCAGCGTTGAAGGCAGCTCCCGCACAGATACGCAGTATTTT. Translation gives CSVEGSSRTDTQYF.

The chain recombines TRBV19 with TRBJ1-4; 8 bases agree with TRBD1. Trimming cost V 2 bases and J 7 bases; bases outside gene matches: 6. Germline V gene lookup returns CDR1 LNHDA and CDR2 SQIVND (reference sequence). The CDR3 sequence is 15 residues long. The CDR3: CASSIRGQGGEKLFF. Written as DNA, the CDR3 is TGTGCCAGTAGTATAAGAGGACAGGGTGGTGAAAAACTGTTTTTT.

This clone was found once. The chain has TRBV10-3 and TRBJ1-2; D is perhaps TRBD1 (5 bases). The CDR3 loop spans 13 amino acids. Germline assignment: CDR1 ENHRY and CDR2 SYGVKD. The V gene lost 7 bases and the J gene lost 8 bases, with 17 bases spanning the gap. The chain's CDR3 is CAITRVMGQGYTF. CDR3 coding DNA: TGTGCCATCACTCGGGTAATGGGGCAAGGCTACACCTTC.

The chain links TRBV18 to TRBJ1-5; 8 nucleotides line up with TRBD1. After removal of 4 bases from V and 9 bases from J, the junction contained 20 bases not matched to a gene. CDR3 size: 18 residues. CDR1 is KGHSH and CDR2 is LQKENI in the germline V gene. CDR3 region: CASSLIRTVWTGSWPQHF. The DNA for the CDR3 is TGTGCCAGCTCACTTATCCGAACGGTCTGGACAGGGAGCTGGCCCCAGCATTTT.

The chain uses TRBV7-6 and TRBJ2-2; weak D call: TRBD1 (5 bases). The CDR3 covers 16 residues. V gave up 1 base and J gave up 4 bases, with 13 bases separating them. Germline V gene lookup returns CDR1 SGHVS and CDR2 FNYEAQ. The CDR3 DNA reads as TGTGCCAGCAGCTTAGGCTTGGGGCAGTCCACCGGGGAGCTGTTTTTT. It is translated as CASSLGLGQSTGELFF.

This chain connects TRBV5-1 to TRBJ1-1; TRBD1 might be the D (6 bases). V was cut by 1 base and J by 1 base, with 11 bases left in between. The CDR3 extends over 15 amino acids. Germline V gene lookup returns CDR1 SGHRS and CDR2 YFSETQ. CDR3 region: CASSLMGHKNTEAFF. For the CDR3, the DNA is TGCGCCAGCAGCTTGATGGGACACAAGAACACTGAAGCTTTCTTT.

As concerns this clone: Mismatch with germline at one junction end may stem from a read error. The chain is built from TRBV10-3 and TRBJ2-3; no definite D call. Germline V gives CDR1 ENHRY, CDR2 SYGVKD. The CDR3 length is 13 residues. The CDR3, as DNA: TGTGCCATCACTGAGACCGACACAGATACGCAGTATTTT. This encodes CAITETDTDTQYF.

The chain has TRBV7-6 and TRBJ2-2; D possibly uses TRBD1 or TRBD2 (5 bases each). The CDR3 consists of 15 residues. The V end was cut by 0 bases, the J end by 3 bases, with 8 bases between. Germline assignment: CDR1 SGHVS and CDR2 FNYEAQ. Written as DNA, the CDR3 is TGTGCCAGCAGCTTAGCGGGGGAGTACACCGGGGAGCTGTTTTTT. Amino acid sequence: CASSLAGEYTGELFF.

This chain links TRBV6-2 or TRBV6-3 with TRBJ2-1; D perhaps matches TRBD2 (6 bases). CDR1 MNHEY and CDR2 SVGEGT come from the germline V gene. The V end was cut by 2 bases, the J end by 1 base, with 12 bases between. CDR3 size: 16 residues. The CDR3 spells CASSYGTRGSYNEQFF. The CDR3 coding sequence is TGTGCCAGCAGTTACGGCACTCGGGGGTCCTACAATGAGCAGTTCTTC.

This chain connects TRBV28 to TRBJ2-7; D is perhaps TRBD2 (5 bases). Between the trimmed V and J ends, which lost 1 base and 4 bases, there was a span of 8 bases. CDR3 length: 13 residues. In germline, CDR1 is MDHEN, CDR2 SYDVKM. CDR3 in DNA: TGTGCCAGCAGTTTATCCCGCGGGTACGAGCAGTACTTC. This translates into CASSLSRGYEQYF.

The CDR3 DNA is TGCGCCAGCAGCCCGGCGGGGCTAACCTACGAGCAGTACTTC. Translated, it gives CASSPAGLTYEQYF. The chain uses TRBV5-1 and TRBJ2-7, with a tentative D call TRBD2 (6 bases). The length of the CDR3 is 14 residues. Looked up from germline, CDR1 is SGHRS and CDR2 is YFSETQ. The germline V and J ends were trimmed by 4 bases and 2 bases, with 13 bases remaining between them.

The rearrangement joins TRBV27 to TRBJ1-5; 7 bases align to TRBD1. Losses at the gene ends were 5 bases for V and 4 bases for J; bases not matched to a gene: 2. The CDR3 has 13 amino acids. The germline V gene encodes CDR1 MNHEY and CDR2 SMNVEV (reference sequence). CDR3 sequence reads: CASSLDRNQPQHF. The DNA for the CDR3 is TGTGCCAGCAGTCTGGACAGGAATCAGCCCCAGCATTTT.

The rearrangement links TRBV28 to TRBJ1-1, with D hard to call. Germline V gene lookup returns CDR1 MDHEN and CDR2 SYDVKM. The CDR3 runs 14 residues. Between the trimmed V and J ends, which lost 8 bases and 8 bases, there was a span of 21 bases. The CDR3 DNA follows: TGTGCCAGCTCCCGTGCCCTTCGAGTGAGCGAAGCTTTCTTT. Its translation: CASSRALRVSEAFF.

The chain couples TRBV9 to TRBJ1-1; D is uncertain. Per the germline V gene, CDR1 is SGDLS and CDR2 is YYNGEE. The CDR3 contains 13 residues. V lost 0 bases and J lost 10, with 13 bases in between. The CDR3 loop is CASSVGKNDGAFF. In nucleotides, the CDR3 is TGTGCCAGCAGCGTAGGGAAGAACGACGGAGCTTTCTTT.

This rearrangement joins TRBV6-2 or TRBV6-3 to TRBJ1-2; D is possibly TRBD1 (5 bases). Per the germline V gene, CDR1 is MNHEY and CDR2 is SVGEGT. V lost 6 bases to trimming and J lost 0 bases, with 8 bases between them. CDR3 size: 13 residues. The CDR3 DNA follows: TGTGCCAGCAGCATACAGGCTAACTATGGCTACACCTTC. This gives the protein CASSIQANYGYTF.

V is TRBV18 and J is TRBJ1-2; D is possibly TRBD1 (6 bases). Trimming left V 3 bases short and J 2 bases short, with 16 bases between. Germline V lookup: CDR1 KGHSH, CDR2 LQKENI. This CDR3 comprises 16 residues. CDR3 protein: CASSPETGIPNYGYTF. The CDR3 DNA is TGTGCCAGCTCACCGGAAACAGGGATTCCCAACTATGGCTACACCTTC. Drawing the rest from reference TRBV18 and TRBJ1-2, the complete variable domain is NAGVMQNPRHLVRRRGQEARLRCSPMKGHSHVYWYRQLPEEGLKFMVYLQKENIIDESGMPKERFSAEFPKEGPSILRIQQVVRGDSAAYFCASSPETGIPNYGYTFGSGTRLTVV.

This chain uses TRBV3-1 (or the pseudogene TRBV3-2) with TRBJ2-1, with 10 bases that match TRBD2. Per germline, CDR1 LGHDT and CDR2 YNNKEL (reference sequence). V lost 0 bases and J lost 5; bases outside the gene matches: 4. This CDR3 comprises 16 residues. As DNA, the CDR3 is TGTGCCAGCAGCCAAGATCGGCTAGCGGGGGACAATGAGCAGTTCTTC. It yields the protein CASSQDRLAGDNEQFF.

With regard to this clone: Other DNA sequences in this specimen translate into the identical CDR3. The chain couples TRBV6-5 to TRBJ1-5, with 7 bases aligning to TRBD1. V shed 7 bases and J 4 bases; nucleotides not matched to a gene: 1. Germline V CDR1 and CDR2: MNHEY, SVGAGI. The CDR3 runs 12 residues. The CDR3 sequence: CASNRGNQPQHF. Written as DNA, the CDR3 is TGTGCCAGCAACAGGGGAAATCAGCCCCAGCATTTT.

V usage is TRBV5-6 and J usage is TRBJ1-2; tentative D call: TRBD1 (5 bases). CDR3 length: 15 residues. Germline CDR1 is SGHDT and CDR2 is YYEEEE. Trimming left V 3 bases short and J 2 bases short, with 14 bases between. As DNA, the CDR3 is TGTGCCAGCAGCTACAACAGGCTAGCGAACTATGGCTACACCTTC. Its protein product is CASSYNRLANYGYTF.

The rearrangement links TRBV19 to TRBJ1-1; D not resolved. CDR1 and CDR2 from the germline V gene are LNHDA and SQIVND (reference sequence). CDR3 length: 13 amino acids. Between the trimmed V and J ends, which lost 3 bases and 4 bases, there was a span of 9 bases. The CDR3 bases are TGTGCCAGTAGTATCAACCGGGGCACTGAAGCTTTCTTT. Its translation: CASSINRGTEAFF.